Listed here are 24 T cell receptor beta chains from one sample, sequenced in a study of T cell responses to AZD1222 COVID-19 vaccine. TCRdb's copy holds only in-frame clones and misses some; the assay was immunoSEQ multiplex PCR. This sample has around 83,000 clones, with around nine tenths found just once. Sequenced material: peripheral blood, taken on day 0 of AZD1222 vaccination. The source of these receptors is an adult in good health.

The table lists this clone with a count of one. CDR3 coding DNA: TGTGCCAGCAGTGATCCCGGGGGCGGTCAGCCCCAGCATTTT. Translated, it gives CASSDPGGGQPQHF. The gene calls are TRBV2 and TRBJ1-5; the D gene is possibly TRBD1 (6 bases). CDR1 is SNHLY, CDR2 FYNNEI, per germline. The CDR3 sequence is 14 residues long. Trimming took 3 bases from V and 6 from J, leaving 12 bases between them.

The chain uses TRBV4-2 and TRBJ1-1; D not resolved. There are 14 residues in the CDR3. Germline assignment: CDR1 LGHNA and CDR2 YNFKEQ. V was cut by 0 bases and J by 0 bases, with 5 bases left in between. The CDR3 loop reads CASSQDSMNTEAFF. The CDR3 DNA reads as TGTGCCAGCAGCCAAGATAGCATGAACACTGAAGCTTTCTTT.

This chain's CDR3 is CASSVWGQETQYF. The CDR3 nucleotides are TGTGCCAGCAGCGTATGGGGCCAAGAGACCCAGTACTTC. The gene calls are TRBV9 and TRBJ2-5; no definite D call. CDR1 SGDLS and CDR2 YYNGEE come from the germline V gene. Between the trimmed V and J ends, which lost 1 base and 1 base, there was a span of 5 bases. The CDR3 has 13 residues.

The chain combines TRBV4-3 with TRBJ1-1; D is perhaps TRBD1 (6 bases). Germline CDR1 and CDR2: LGHNA and YSLEER. Trimming took off 0 bases at V and 6 bases at J, with 23 bases between the two ends. This CDR3 comprises 18 residues. CDR3 sequence: CASSQDTVFAGGGPEAFF. The CDR3 coding sequence is TGCGCCAGCAGCCAAGATACGGTTTTCGCGGGGGGCGGTCCTGAAGCTTTCTTT.

The rearrangement joins TRBV27 to TRBJ1-1; D uncertain. The V gene's germline CDR1 is MNHEY and CDR2 SMNVEV (reference sequence). The V and J ends lost 3 bases and 1 base respectively, with 15 bases between them. The CDR3 length is 16 residues. The CDR3 sequence: CASSLWPPEGNTEAFF. The CDR3 DNA sequence: TGTGCCAGCAGTTTGTGGCCGCCAGAGGGGAACACTGAAGCTTTCTTT.

This clone has only one observation. This rearrangement joins TRBV18 to TRBJ1-2; tentative D call: TRBD1 (5 bases). Germline CDR1 KGHSH, CDR2 LQKENI. Deletions cut 0 bases from V and 8 bases from J, with 13 bases between. CDR3 length equals 14 residues. The CDR3 here is CASSPPGGSGGYTF. In DNA, the CDR3 is TGTGCCAGCTCACCACCCGGGGGATCTGGAGGCTACACCTTC.

V usage is TRBV9 and J usage is TRBJ2-1; TRBD1 agrees at 10 bases. Germline assignment: CDR1 SGDLS and CDR2 YYNGEE. After removal of 6 bases from V and 4 bases from J, the junction contained 10 bases not matched to a gene. The CDR3 loop spans 16 amino acids. DNA for the CDR3: TGTGCCAGCACCCCAGGGGGGGACAGGGGTTACAATGAGCAGTTCTTC. Its protein product is CASTPGGDRGYNEQFF.

The chain links TRBV18 to TRBJ2-1, with a weak D call TRBD1 (5 bases). Germline CDR1 reads KGHSH; CDR2 reads LQKENI. Deletions cut 1 base from V and 5 bases from J, with 9 bases between. This CDR3 has 14 residues. The CDR3 DNA follows: TGTGCCAGCTCACCACGGAAAGGGGACAATGAGCAGTTCTTC. Translation gives CASSPRKGDNEQFF.

The V call is TRBV18, the J call TRBJ1-2, with 10 bases aligning to TRBD1. There are 15 residues in the CDR3. Per germline, CDR1 KGHSH and CDR2 LQKENI. Trimming took 5 bases from V and 5 from J; bases not matched to a gene: 8. The CDR3 spells CASSLPGQGKYGYTF. The DNA of the CDR3 is TGTGCCAGCTCATTACCGGGACAGGGGAAGTATGGCTACACCTTC.

The chain has TRBV29-1 and TRBJ2-3; TRBD2 agrees at 7 bases. The germline V gene encodes CDR1 SQVTM and CDR2 ANQGSEA. The CDR3 is 13 residues long. Unmatched junction bases numbered 5, after V lost 3 bases and J lost 5 bases. CDR3 sequence (DNA): TGCAGCGTTGAGTGGGGACTAAAAGATACGCAGTATTTT. It yields the protein CSVEWGLKDTQYF.

The V call is TRBV18, the J call TRBJ2-7; D uncertain. The V gene's germline CDR1 is KGHSH and CDR2 LQKENI. Trimming shortened V by 6 bases and J by 2 bases, and 14 bases separated the two germline ends. The CDR3 totals 14 residues. The CDR3 loop is CASSPTQETYEQYF. CDR3 in DNA: TGTGCCAGCTCCCCCACCCAAGAAACCTACGAGCAGTACTTC.

V and J are TRBV20-1 and TRBJ2-1; unclear D gene. The CDR3 loop spans 14 amino acids. Germline loops: CDR1 DFQATT, CDR2 SNEGSKA (reference sequence). Trimming cost V 5 bases and J 0 bases, with 11 bases left between them. CDR3 in DNA: TGCAGTGCTGGTGCATCAAGCTCCTACAATGAGCAGTTCTTC. Its translation: CSAGASSSYNEQFF.

This clone was counted at least ten times. The J gene is TRBJ2-7, the V gene TRBV27, with D perhaps matching TRBD1 (6 bases). The V gene lost 5 bases and the J gene lost 0 bases, with 8 bases spanning the gap. The CDR3 extends over 13 amino acids. In germline, CDR1 is MNHEY, CDR2 SMNVEV (reference sequence). DNA of the CDR3: TGTGCCAGCAGTGGACAGAGCTCCTACGAGCAGTACTTC. This gives the protein CASSGQSSYEQYF.

This chain links TRBV5-1 with TRBJ1-4, with D unresolved. This CDR3 contains 14 residues. V lost 0 bases and J 8 bases, leaving 11 bases between the germline ends. CDR1 is SGHRS, CDR2 YFSETQ, per germline. DNA for the CDR3: TGCGCCAGCAGCTTGGAGAGGGAAGGAGAAAAACTGTTTTTT. Protein product: CASSLEREGEKLFF.

The chain recombines TRBV7-2 with TRBJ1-2; D gene uncertain. CDR1 is SGHTA and CDR2 is FQGNSA in the germline V gene. The CDR3 has 13 amino acids. V was pared by 1 base and J by 6 bases, with 9 bases between. CDR3 DNA sequence: TGTGCCAGCAGCTTAGGGCAGCCCAATGGCTACACCTTC. Translated, it gives CASSLGQPNGYTF.

This sequence joins TRBV7-2 and TRBJ1-1; no definite D call. V was shortened by 4 bases and J by 1 base, with 13 bases between the two germline ends. This CDR3 region has 15 residues. Per germline, CDR1 SGHTA and CDR2 FQGNSA. CDR3: CASSSPGQSNTEAFF. In nucleotides, the CDR3 is TGTGCCAGCAGCTCTCCTGGGCAATCGAACACTGAAGCTTTCTTT.

This clone was seen only once. V and J are TRBV2 and TRBJ1-1; D perhaps matches TRBD1 (5 bases). Deletions cut 6 bases from V and 1 base from J, with 9 bases between. The length of the CDR3 is 13 residues. The germline V gene has CDR1 SNHLY and CDR2 FYNNEI. The CDR3: CASRVQENTEAFF. The CDR3 coding sequence is TGTGCCAGCAGGGTACAGGAGAACACTGAAGCTTTCTTT.

The gene calls are TRBV28 and TRBJ1-4; D remains unclear. Per the germline V gene, CDR1 is MDHEN and CDR2 is SYDVKM. The CDR3 has 13 residues. Trimming took 6 bases from V and 4 from J, leaving 9 bases between them. CDR3 residues: CASSWGGNEKLFF. The CDR3 DNA follows: TGTGCCAGCAGCTGGGGAGGTAATGAAAAACTGTTTTTT.

The V and J genes are TRBV23-1 and TRBJ1-5; TRBD1 is a possible D gene (6 bases). TRBV23-1 is annotated as an ORF whose role is uncertain. This CDR3 contains 17 residues. V lost 7 bases, J lost 6 bases, and 25 bases lay in between. The CDR3, as DNA: TGCGCCAGCATCAGGGCGGGGCAGGCCAGGGGCCCTCAGCCCCAGCATTTT. It translates to CASIRAGQARGPQPQHF.

The chain employs TRBV4-2 and TRBJ2-1; 9 positions agree with TRBD1. The junction had 13 bases not matched to a gene; V was cut back by 1 base and J by 3 bases. The germline V gene has CDR1 LGHNA and CDR2 YNFKEQ. This CDR3 is built from 19 residues. CDR3 sequence (DNA): TGTGCCAGCAGCCAAGGAGTCGGGGCCGGGACAGGGAACTACAATGAGCAGTTCTTC. It is translated as CASSQGVGAGTGNYNEQFF.

The chain carries TRBV6-5 and TRBJ1-1; the match to TRBD1 covers 9 bases. V was clipped by 6 bases and J by 5 bases; unmatched bases: 4. Looked up from germline, CDR1 is MNHEY and CDR2 is SVGAGI. This CDR3 has 13 amino acids. This CDR3 reads CASRDRGITEAFF. CDR3 nucleotides: TGTGCCAGCAGGGACAGGGGTATAACTGAAGCTTTCTTT.

This chain connects TRBV10-2 to TRBJ2-3; D may be TRBD2 (6 bases). This CDR3 region has 16 residues. From germline, CDR1 is WSHSY and CDR2 SAAADI. V lost 2 bases, J lost 3 bases, and 15 bases lay in between. In DNA, the CDR3 is TGCGCCAGCAGTGAGGCGACTCCGGGGAGGACAGATACGCAGTATTTT. Translated, it gives CASSEATPGRTDTQYF.

The rearrangement uses TRBV6-5 and TRBJ2-4; 9 nucleotides match TRBD1. The CDR3 loop spans 13 amino acids. V trimming: 6 bases; J trimming: 11 bases; junction bases outside the gene matches: 8. Germline CDR1 and CDR2: MNHEY and SVGAGI. CDR3 DNA sequence: TGTGCCAGCAGCTCTGGACAGGGGATATTTCAGTACTTC. It codes for CASSSGQGIFQYF.

The V and J genes are TRBV6-2 or TRBV6-3 and TRBJ1-2, with TRBD1 identical over 9 bases. The junction had 13 bases not matched to a gene; V was cut back by 5 bases and J by 6 bases. There are 16 residues in the CDR3. The germline V gene encodes CDR1 MNHEY and CDR2 SVGEGT. Written as DNA, the CDR3 is TGTGCCAGCAGTGGCCGGGACAGGGAATTTCATGATGGCTACACCTTC. Translated, it gives CASSGRDREFHDGYTF.